This TCR beta chain came from a study of blood T cell repertoires in COVID-19. Study context: The samples span acute and convalescent COVID-19 from the United States, Italy and Spain. Nucleic acid was either cDNA or gDNA, and it came from T cells, B-cell-depleted T cells, or PBMCs.

The germline gives CDR1 SGHNT, CDR2 YYREEE (reference sequence). The CDR3 is 13 amino acids. Trimming took 5 bases from V and 4 from J; bases not matched to a gene: 5. In the authors' workflow: Counts of nucleated cells, estimated from reference gene primer amplification, were obtained. Produced via immunoSEQ multiplex PCR; TCRdb's table is partial and in-frame only. The D gene and trimming were derived from the DNA, and the V and J assignments and clone size from that table. The sample shows around 230,000 clones, 81% of them seen only once. The material sequenced was peripheral blood. This chain joins TRBV5-4 and TRBJ1-1, with 7 nucleotides matching TRBD1. The TCR was taken from an elderly woman with acute or convalescent COVID-19. The CDR3 spells CASRRGQVTEAFF. CDR3 sequence (DNA): TGTGCCAGCAGGAGGGGGCAGGTCACTGAAGCTTTCTTT.